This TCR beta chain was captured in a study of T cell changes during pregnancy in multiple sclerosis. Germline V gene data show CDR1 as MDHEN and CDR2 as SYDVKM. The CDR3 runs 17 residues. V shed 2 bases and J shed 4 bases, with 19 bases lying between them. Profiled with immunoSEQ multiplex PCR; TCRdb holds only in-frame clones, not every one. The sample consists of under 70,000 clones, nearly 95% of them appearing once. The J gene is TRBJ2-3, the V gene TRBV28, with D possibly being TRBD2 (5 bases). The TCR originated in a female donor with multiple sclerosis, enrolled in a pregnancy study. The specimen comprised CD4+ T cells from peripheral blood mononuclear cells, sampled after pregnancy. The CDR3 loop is CASSLGFRGLVSDTQYF. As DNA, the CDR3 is TGTGCCAGCAGTTTAGGTTTTCGCGGGCTGGTCTCAGATACGCAGTATTTT.